The 20 T cell receptor beta chains presented below share a single source sample, sequenced in a study of T cells expressing NK-cell markers. Each CDR3 protein gets one entry in TCRdb, which reprocessed the 5' RACE reads and gives no DNA. The sample has about 150,000 distinct CDR3 sequences; the top ten hold about 19%. The sample taken for sequencing was blood T cells: a sorted CD56 or NKG2C T cell subset, CD4+ or CD8+ T cells, or bulk PBMC T cells (not recorded which). The receptors come from a man aged 18-75 years in good health.

V and J are TRBV6-5 and TRBJ2-7; without DNA, the TCRdb call of TRBD1 cannot be checked. From germline, CDR1 is MNHEY and CDR2 SVGAGI. The CDR3 runs to 16 residues. The CDR3 region is CASSYHGTGGKYEQYF.

The chain employs TRBV5-1 and TRBJ2-1; TCRdb returns TRBD2, unconfirmable since there is no DNA. CDR1 is SGHRS and CDR2 is YFSETQ in the germline V gene. This CDR3 has 18 residues. The chain's CDR3 is CASSLGRTSSHKRNEQFF.

This sequence joins TRBV5-1 and TRBJ1-3; TCRdb lists TRBD1, though no DNA is available to test this call. The CDR3 runs 15 residues. Germline lookup yields CDR1 SGHRS and CDR2 YFSETQ. Here the CDR3 reads CASSSGTGGADTIYF.

This sequence joins TRBV10-3 and TRBJ2-1; TCRdb indicates TRBD1, and absent DNA this call remains unverified. The CDR3 sequence is 16 residues long. The germline V gene encodes CDR1 ENHRY and CDR2 SYGVKD. CDR3 protein: CAISAAGHHSYNEQFF.

The J gene is TRBJ1-5, the V gene TRBV13; the D gene TCRdb calls, TRBD1, cannot be checked with no DNA. The CDR3 totals 14 residues. CDR1 PRHDT and CDR2 FYEKMQ come from the germline V gene (reference sequence). The CDR3 reads CASSARGGVQPQHF.

The genes are TRBV4-2 and TRBJ2-2; the TRBD2 assignment by TCRdb is unverifiable without DNA. Germline loops: CDR1 LGHNA, CDR2 YNFKEQ. This CDR3 spans 15 amino acids. The CDR3: CASSRTQEGTGELFF.

The CDR3 spells CASSFFPSGGQNEQFF. The chain couples TRBV28 to TRBJ2-1; there is no DNA to check the TCRdb D call of TRBD2. The CDR3 is made up of 16 amino acids. From germline, CDR1 is MDHEN and CDR2 SYDVKM.

The rearrangement joins TRBV3-1 to TRBJ2-1; no DNA is available, so the TRBD1 call from TCRdb remains unchecked. The CDR3 covers 15 residues. The V gene's germline CDR1 is LGHDT and CDR2 YNNKEL (reference sequence). CDR3 sequence: CASSQEVSSYNEQFF.

This rearrangement joins TRBV7-9 to TRBJ2-7. This CDR3 comprises 12 residues. CDR1 and CDR2 from the germline V gene are SEHNR and FQNEAQ (reference sequence). CDR3 region: CASSSGSKEQYF.

The rearrangement links TRBV3-1 to TRBJ1-2. Germline V gene data show CDR1 as LGHDT and CDR2 as YNNKEL (reference sequence). This CDR3 spans 13 amino acids. The CDR3 reads CASSHRSNYGYTF.

This chain connects TRBV10-3 to TRBJ2-1; with no DNA, the TCRdb D assignment of TRBD1 cannot be verified. The germline V gene has CDR1 ENHRY and CDR2 SYGVKD. The CDR3 runs 17 residues. CDR3 loop: CATLPLRGPTRYNEQFF.

This chain uses TRBV2 with TRBJ1-4; TCRdb names TRBD1, which stays unverified in the absence of DNA. The CDR3 covers 13 residues. Germline V lookup: CDR1 SNHLY, CDR2 FYNNEI. This chain's CDR3 is CASSDQGDEKLFF.

This chain connects TRBV2 to TRBJ2-1; TCRdb gives TRBD1 as the D gene, but with no DNA this cannot be confirmed. CDR1 SNHLY and CDR2 FYNNEI come from the germline V gene. CDR3 length: 14 amino acids. The CDR3 sequence is CASSLQGWGNEQFF.

The chain uses TRBV27 and TRBJ2-7; with no DNA, the TCRdb D assignment of TRBD1 cannot be verified. CDR3 length: 15 residues. The germline V gene encodes CDR1 MNHEY and CDR2 SMNVEV (reference sequence). CDR3: CASSLAGDGAYEQYF.

The genes are TRBV5-7 and TRBJ1-6. TRBV5-7 is recorded as an ORF, its role being uncertain. The CDR3 extends over 16 amino acids. The CDR3 reads CASSLGRLSYNSPLHF.

The genes are TRBV9 and TRBJ2-1; the D call from TCRdb, TRBD1, cannot be confirmed without DNA. The germline V gene has CDR1 SGDLS and CDR2 YYNGEE. This CDR3 spans 16 amino acids. The CDR3 sequence: CASSARQGGSYNEQFF.

J is TRBJ2-1 and V is TRBV2; TCRdb lists TRBD1, though no DNA is available to test this call. The CDR3 has 14 residues. Germline V gives CDR1 SNHLY, CDR2 FYNNEI. The CDR3 region is CASPGQGAVDEQFF.

This chain links TRBV19 with TRBJ2-4. Per germline, CDR1 LNHDA and CDR2 SQIVND (reference sequence). This CDR3 spans 16 amino acids. The CDR3 sequence: CASSSTNRLAKNIQYF.

The chain combines TRBV5-4 with TRBJ2-3; with no DNA, the TCRdb D assignment of TRBD1 cannot be verified. CDR3 length: 15 amino acids. Looked up from germline, CDR1 is SGHNT and CDR2 is YYREEE (reference sequence). CDR3 sequence: CAMEFWGRGTDTQYF.

The V gene is TRBV30, the J gene TRBJ2-5; the TCRdb call, TRBD2, lacks DNA for checking. The CDR3 length is 16 residues. Germline V lookup: CDR1 GTSNPN, CDR2 SVGIG (reference sequence). The CDR3 sequence: CAWERLAGDPQETQYF.